Presented here are 32 T cell receptor beta chains from one specimen sequenced in a study of control samples from healthy donors and cancer patients. Repertoires were generated with immunoSEQ multiplex PCR, while TCRdb's copy carries only in-frame clones and drops some. The data contain approximately 71,000 clones, over 85% of them singletons. Sequenced material: PBMCs. Source of these receptors: a man aged 60 to 69 with lung cancer.

The V call is TRBV3-1 (or the pseudogene TRBV3-2), the J call TRBJ2-3, with D uncertain. The germline V and J ends were trimmed by 4 bases and 3 bases, with 5 bases remaining between them. The germline gives CDR1 LGHDT, CDR2 YNNKEL (reference sequence). This CDR3 has 12 amino acids. Written as DNA, the CDR3 is TGTGCCAGCAGCCTGTCGACAGATACGCAGTATTTT. Translating gives CASSLSTDTQYF.

V usage is TRBV12-3 or TRBV12-4 and J usage is TRBJ1-1; TRBD1 might be the D (6 bases). Trimming removed 10 bases from V and 7 bases from J, with 19 bases in between. This CDR3 spans 13 amino acids. CDR3: CANFQQGRGEAFF. The CDR3 coding sequence is TGTGCCAATTTTCAACAGGGACGAGGTGAAGCTTTCTTT.

The rearrangement uses TRBV5-1 and TRBJ2-5; D is unclear. The CDR3 contains 11 residues. V dropped 4 bases and J dropped 2 bases, with 3 bases sitting between them. Germline V gives CDR1 SGHRS, CDR2 YFSETQ. The CDR3 sequence is CASSIQETQYF. CDR3 DNA sequence: TGCGCCAGCAGCATACAAGAGACCCAGTACTTC.

The chain links TRBV10-1 to TRBJ1-5; D gene ambiguous. The CDR3 consists of 13 residues. Germline loops: CDR1 WNHNN, CDR2 SYGVQD (reference sequence). V was pared by 2 bases and J by 3 bases, with 5 bases between. CDR3 loop: CASSEAHNQPQHF. The CDR3 nucleotides read TGCGCCAGCAGTGAGGCACACAATCAGCCCCAGCATTTT.

The chain has TRBV27 and TRBJ1-2; 8 nucleotides align to TRBD1. The CDR3 is 13 amino acids. Unmatched junction bases numbered 4, after V lost 3 bases and J lost 7 bases. CDR1 is MNHEY, CDR2 SMNVEV, per germline (reference sequence). The CDR3 coding sequence is TGTGCCAGCAGTTTCGGCAGGGGGCTTGGCTACACCTTC. Protein product: CASSFGRGLGYTF.

The rearrangement links TRBV11-2 to TRBJ2-1, with D perhaps matching TRBD2 (6 bases). The CDR3 covers 17 residues. V was pared by 5 bases and J by 0 bases, with 17 bases between. Germline V gene lookup returns CDR1 SGHAT and CDR2 FQNNGV. The CDR3 spells CASSLRRGLSSYNEQFF. The CDR3, as DNA: TGTGCCAGCAGCCTCAGGAGGGGACTGAGCTCCTACAATGAGCAGTTCTTC.

The chain links TRBV2 to TRBJ1-1; D gene unclear. Germline V gives CDR1 SNHLY, CDR2 FYNNEI. The CDR3 extends over 14 amino acids. V lost 8 bases, J lost 0 bases, and 13 bases lay in between. The CDR3 reads CASGRLKMNTEAFF. The CDR3 DNA sequence: TGTGCCAGCGGTAGGCTCAAAATGAACACTGAAGCTTTCTTT.

The genes are TRBV7-2 and TRBJ2-2, with a possible D match to TRBD2 (7 bases). The CDR3 is 16 amino acids. V lost 3 bases and J 7 bases, leaving 18 bases between the germline ends. Germline V gene lookup returns CDR1 SGHTA and CDR2 FQGNSA. DNA for the CDR3: TGTGCCAGCAGCTTTTTAGGGGGGGCGGGCGGCGGGGAGCTGTTTTTT. Amino acids: CASSFLGGAGGGELFF.

As concerns this clone: Mismatch with germline at one junction end may stem from a read error. The rearrangement links TRBV6-1 to TRBJ2-1; D ambiguous. The CDR3 spans 14 residues. Germline V gene data show CDR1 as MNHNS and CDR2 as SASEGT. CDR3 residues: CASSEFDSFNEQFF. The CDR3, as DNA: TGTGCCAGCAGTGAATTCGACTCCTTCAATGAGCAGTTCTTC.

This rearrangement joins TRBV19 to TRBJ2-2; no clear D. Germline CDR1 is LNHDA and CDR2 is SQIVND (reference sequence). This CDR3 has 15 residues. The germline V and J ends were trimmed by 6 bases and 3 bases, with 14 bases remaining between them. CDR3: CASSLNGRDTGELFF. CDR3 DNA: TGTGCCAGTAGCTTAAATGGACGAGACACCGGGGAGCTGTTTTTT.

This sequence joins TRBV30 and TRBJ2-7, with TRBD1 matching 7 bases. The CDR3 is 15 amino acids. After removal of 0 bases from V and 7 bases from J, the junction contained 12 bases not matched to a gene. Germline loops: CDR1 GTSNPN, CDR2 SVGIG (reference sequence). CDR3 sequence reads: CAWSVLLGGLGEQYF. The CDR3 DNA sequence: TGTGCCTGGAGTGTCCTCTTAGGGGGCCTGGGGGAGCAGTACTTC.

This sequence joins TRBV7-9 and TRBJ1-2; weak D call: TRBD1 (6 bases). Germline loops: CDR1 SEHNR, CDR2 FQNEAQ (reference sequence). V dropped 5 bases and J dropped 8 bases, with 15 bases sitting between them. The CDR3 covers 13 residues. This CDR3 reads CASSPSGHLGYTF. In nucleotides, the CDR3 is TGTGCCAGCAGCCCCTCGGGACATCTGGGCTACACCTTC. The variable domain in full, completed from reference TRBV7-9 and TRBJ1-2, reads DTGVSQNPRHKITKRGQNVTFRCDPISEHNRLYWYRQTLGQGPEFLTYFQNEAQLEKSRLLSDRFSAERPKGSFSTLEIQRTEQGDSAMYLCASSPSGHLGYTFGSGTRLTVV.

In the case of this clone: A single base separates this from a much larger clone, so it may be a read error. Other DNA sequences in the sample encode the same CDR3. The chain has TRBV5-6 and TRBJ1-4, with 8 nucleotides matching TRBD1. Germline V lookup: CDR1 SGHDT, CDR2 YYEEEE. This CDR3 has 15 amino acids. J was trimmed by 6 bases and V by 0 bases; bases with no gene match: 4. The CDR3 bases are TGTGCCAGCAGCTTGGGTTGGACAGGGCATGAAAAACTGTTTTTT. Translating gives CASSLGWTGHEKLFF.

The chain combines TRBV7-8 with TRBJ2-3; D is tentatively TRBD1 or TRBD2 (5 bases each). There are 15 residues in the CDR3. The ends were cut back, 6 bases at V and 5 bases at J, with 18 bases in the middle. The germline V gene encodes CDR1 SGHVS and CDR2 FQNEAQ. Here the CDR3 DNA reads TGTGCCAGCAGTCATAGCGTGGCAGGGAGAGATACGCAGTATTTT. Its translation is CASSHSVAGRDTQYF. The entire variable domain, with the rest obtained from reference TRBV7-8 and TRBJ2-3, is as follows: GAGVSQSPRYKVAKRGQDVALRCDPISGHVSLFWYQQALGQGPEFLTYFQNEAQLDKSGLPSDRFFAERPEGSVSTLKIQRTQQEDSAVYLCASSHSVAGRDTQYFGPGTRLTVL.

The rearrangement links TRBV6-5 to TRBJ1-2; possible D gene TRBD1, 5 bases. This CDR3 is 15 amino acids long. V lost 5 bases and J lost 5, with 18 bases in between. CDR1 and CDR2 from the germline V gene are MNHEY and SVGAGI. CDR3 loop: CASSPAPSKGYGYTF. The CDR3 nucleotides read TGTGCCAGCAGTCCGGCACCTTCCAAGGGGTATGGCTACACCTTC.

This chain joins TRBV15 and TRBJ1-4; the D gene is possibly TRBD1 (5 bases). CDR1 LNHNV and CDR2 YYDKDF come from the germline V gene (reference sequence). Between the trimmed V and J ends, which lost 5 bases and 4 bases, there was a span of 11 bases. There are 14 residues in the CDR3. The CDR3 here is CATSRRGINEKLFF. The CDR3 region has the DNA TGTGCCACCAGCCGGCGGGGGATTAATGAAAAACTGTTTTTT.

Regarding this clone: One end of the junction is discordant with germline, which a read error may explain. V gene TRBV19 combines with J gene TRBJ2-5; unclear D gene. From germline, CDR1 is LNHDA and CDR2 SQIVND (reference sequence). This CDR3 region has 14 residues. In DNA form, the CDR3 reads TGTTCCAGTAGTATTCAGCCGTACCAAGAGACCCAGTACTTC. Protein: CSSSIQPYQETQYF.

The rearrangement joins TRBV7-2 to TRBJ2-2, with 7 nucleotides matching TRBD1. V lost 6 bases and J lost 4; bases outside the gene matches: 5. The germline V gene has CDR1 SGHTA and CDR2 FQGNSA. The CDR3 length is 14 residues. The CDR3 sequence: CASRLDRVTGELFF. CDR3 DNA: TGTGCCAGCAGACTAGACAGGGTCACCGGGGAGCTGTTTTTT.

The chain has TRBV6-2 or TRBV6-3 and TRBJ2-7; D unresolved. This CDR3 comprises 13 residues. V was clipped by 4 bases and J by 0 bases, with 7 bases between them. Germline V gives CDR1 MNHEY, CDR2 SVGEGT. CDR3: CASSWRLSYEQYF. CDR3 sequence (DNA): TGTGCCAGCAGTTGGAGACTCTCCTACGAGCAGTACTTC.

The chain has TRBV30 and TRBJ2-5; no firm D call. CDR1 and CDR2 from the germline V gene are GTSNPN and SVGIG (reference sequence). This CDR3 contains 13 residues. The germline V and J ends were trimmed by 4 bases and 2 bases, with 11 bases remaining between them. The chain's CDR3 is CAWTRPSQETQYF. CDR3 bases: TGTGCCTGGACCCGTCCATCACAAGAGACCCAGTACTTC.

The V and J genes are TRBV15 and TRBJ1-1, with D unresolved. V was cut by 0 bases and J by 7 bases, with 6 bases left in between. The CDR3 spans 12 residues. Per germline, CDR1 LNHNV and CDR2 YYDKDF (reference sequence). The CDR3 is CATSRDGIEAFF. The CDR3 coding sequence is TGTGCCACCAGCAGAGATGGGATTGAAGCTTTCTTT.

This chain connects TRBV27 to TRBJ1-2; 10 bases fit TRBD1. CDR3 length: 15 residues. V lost 6 bases and J lost 4; bases outside the gene matches: 8. Germline V lookup: CDR1 MNHEY, CDR2 SMNVEV (reference sequence). The CDR3 region is CASSPRGQGSYGYTF. The DNA for the CDR3 is TGTGCCAGCAGCCCACGGGGACAGGGGTCCTATGGCTACACCTTC.

The V gene is TRBV12-3 or TRBV12-4, the J gene TRBJ2-4; no clear D gene. V was shortened by 6 bases and J by 5 bases, with 8 bases between the two germline ends. This CDR3 is 12 amino acids long. The CDR3 here is CASRSRENIQYF. As DNA, the CDR3 is TGTGCCAGCAGATCAAGGGAAAACATTCAGTACTTC.

This chain uses TRBV6-6 with TRBJ2-7; TRBD1 matches 7 bases. The CDR3 sequence is 15 residues long. Trimming at V came to 2 bases and at J to 3 bases, leaving 7 bases not matched to a gene. Germline-derived CDR1 and CDR2 are MNHNY and SVGAGI (reference sequence). CDR3 protein: CASSYIPGTVYEQYV. The CDR3 nucleotides are TGTGCCAGCAGTTACATCCCAGGGACAGTCTACGAGCAGTACGTC.

V usage is TRBV30 and J usage is TRBJ1-6; no definite D call. The CDR3 has 15 residues. V was cut by 0 bases and J by 5 bases, with 11 bases left in between. Per the germline V gene, CDR1 is GTSNPN and CDR2 is SVGIG (reference sequence). The CDR3 nucleotides read TGTGCCTGGAGTGTACCGTATCGGGATAATTCACCCCTCCACTTT. Translated, it gives CAWSVPYRDNSPLHF.

The chain employs TRBV30 and TRBJ1-1, with unresolved D. V lost 0 bases and J lost 5, with 13 bases in between. There are 14 residues in the CDR3. CDR1 is GTSNPN and CDR2 is SVGIG in the germline V gene (reference sequence). CDR3 sequence reads: CAWSVPGVRTEAFF. Written as DNA, the CDR3 is TGTGCCTGGAGTGTACCTGGAGTCAGGACTGAAGCTTTCTTT.

The V call is TRBV5-6, the J call TRBJ2-3; D is possibly TRBD1 (5 bases). There are 16 residues in the CDR3. Per germline, CDR1 SGHDT and CDR2 YYEEEE. Between the trimmed V and J ends, which lost 0 bases and 0 bases, there was a span of 11 bases. This chain's CDR3 is CASSLVTGFSTDTQYF. CDR3 bases: TGTGCCAGCAGCTTGGTAACAGGCTTTAGCACAGATACGCAGTATTTT.

The chain links TRBV11-2 to TRBJ1-1, with 7 bases matching TRBD1. Germline CDR1 is SGHAT and CDR2 is FQNNGV. The CDR3 spans 15 residues. With 2 bases clipped from V and 4 bases from J, the junction kept 7 bases outside the gene matches. CDR3 sequence (DNA): TGTGCCAGCAGCTTAACGCAGGGGGGACTCACTGAAGCTTTCTTT. Its protein product is CASSLTQGGLTEAFF.

The chain combines TRBV6-2 or TRBV6-3 with TRBJ2-7; D is unclear. The CDR3 covers 15 residues. V lost 0 bases and J 5 bases, leaving 14 bases between the germline ends. CDR1 is MNHEY, CDR2 SVGEGT, per germline. The CDR3 loop reads CASSYSAGCLDEQYV. The CDR3 nucleotides read TGTGCCAGCAGTTACTCAGCAGGATGCCTCGACGAGCAGTACGTC.

The CDR3 is CASSLGLRDTEAFF. CDR3 sequence (DNA): TGCGCCAGCAGCTTGGGGTTAAGGGACACTGAAGCTTTCTTT. This chain links TRBV5-1 with TRBJ1-1; no clear D gene. Germline values: CDR1 SGHRS, CDR2 YFSETQ. The CDR3 is 14 residues long. Trimming stripped 0 bases from V and 3 bases from J, with 9 bases between.

This chain links TRBV5-1 with TRBJ1-2; D gene uncertain. CDR1 is SGHRS and CDR2 is YFSETQ in the germline V gene. The CDR3 spans 12 residues. V was trimmed by 0 bases and J by 8 bases, leaving 8 bases between them. The CDR3, as DNA: TGCGCCAGCAGCTTGGATTTTTGGGGCTACACCTTC. Translation gives CASSLDFWGYTF.

The sample holds one count of this clone. The chain employs TRBV7-9 and TRBJ1-1; D is unclear. This CDR3 has 15 amino acids. The germline V gene has CDR1 SEHNR and CDR2 FQNEAQ (reference sequence). V shed 5 bases and J shed 6 bases, with 19 bases lying between them. CDR3 sequence reads: CASSPDRGKGPEAFF. CDR3 bases: TGTGCCAGCAGCCCAGACCGGGGAAAAGGGCCTGAAGCTTTCTTT.